These T cell receptor beta chains were read from a single sample in a study of shared clonotypes between healthy human individuals. TCRdb's copy holds only in-frame clones and misses some; the assay was immunoSEQ multiplex PCR. The sample yields about 2.3 million clones, roughly 90% seen once. The sample taken for sequencing was naive CD4+ T cells from PBMCs. The origin of the receptors is a man aged 18-30 years in good health. Some clones in this sample may be carry-over from other donors' samples. Both conserved end residues are part of each CDR3. The D gene is left open where the match is weak. Clone size is shown for a subset of rows, as once, few, many or a class of expanded clone.

len: 15
d_gene: TRBD2
abundance: -
j_gene: TRBJ2-1
v_gene: TRBV29-1
CDR3aa: CSVTRTSGSLNEQFF
CDR3nt: TGCAGCGTTACCCGGACTAGCGGGAGTTTGAATGAGCAGTTCTTC

len: 16
d_gene: -
abundance: -
j_gene: TRBJ2-7
v_gene: TRBV15
CDR3aa: CATSREYGHETYEQYF
CDR3nt: TGTGCCACCAGCAGAGAGTACGGACACGAGACCTACGAGCAGTACTTC

len: 14
d_gene: -
abundance: -
j_gene: TRBJ1-2
v_gene: TRBV6-5
CDR3aa: CASGTGGGLYGYTF
CDR3nt: TGTGCCAGCGGCACGGGGGGGGGACTCTATGGCTACACCTTC

len: 14
d_gene: -
abundance: -
j_gene: TRBJ1-2
v_gene: TRBV28
CDR3aa: CASSQAGTNYGYTF
CDR3nt: TGTGCCAGCAGCCAGGCCGGGACTAACTATGGCTACACCTTC

len: 13
d_gene: -
abundance: once
j_gene: TRBJ2-1
v_gene: TRBV5-1
CDR3aa: CASSAPGLNEQFF
CDR3nt: TGCGCCAGCAGCGCCCCAGGGTTGAATGAGCAGTTCTTC

len: 15
d_gene: -
abundance: once
j_gene: TRBJ2-3
v_gene: TRBV2
CDR3aa: CASSLGTTPVDTQYF
CDR3nt: TGTGCCAGCAGCCTTGGGACGACACCTGTCGATACGCAGTATTTT

len: 16
d_gene: TRBD2
abundance: -
j_gene: TRBJ2-3
v_gene: TRBV11-2
CDR3aa: CASSLGRLAVTDTQYF
CDR3nt: TGTGCCAGCAGCTTAGGGAGGCTAGCGGTTACAGATACGCAGTATTTT

len: 13
d_gene: -
abundance: -
j_gene: TRBJ1-5
v_gene: TRBV30
CDR3aa: CAWSRQNNQPQHF
CDR3nt: TGTGCCTGGAGTCGCCAGAACAATCAGCCCCAGCATTTT

len: 14
d_gene: TRBD2
abundance: -
j_gene: TRBJ2-1
v_gene: TRBV6-6
CDR3aa: CASSSAGVTNEQFF
CDR3nt: TGTGCCAGCAGTTCAGCGGGAGTTACCAATGAGCAGTTCTTC

len: 14
d_gene: TRBD2
abundance: -
j_gene: TRBJ2-1
v_gene: TRBV28
CDR3aa: CASRSMVVAGEQFF
CDR3nt: TGTGCCAGCAGATCTATGGTGGTAGCGGGAGAGCAGTTCTTC

len: 15
d_gene: TRBD1
abundance: -
j_gene: TRBJ1-5
v_gene: TRBV27
CDR3aa: CASRPGQPGNQPQHF
CDR3nt: TGTGCCAGCAGACCGGGACAGCCAGGCAATCAGCCCCAGCATTTT

len: 17
d_gene: -
abundance: -
j_gene: TRBJ2-7
v_gene: TRBV4-1
CDR3aa: CASSQATRLTGFNEQYF
CDR3nt: TGCGCCAGCAGCCAAGCTACTCGGCTCACAGGCTTCAACGAGCAGTACTTC

len: 16
d_gene: TRBD1
abundance: -
j_gene: TRBJ1-1
v_gene: TRBV30
CDR3aa: CAWSRGGTGMFAEAFF
CDR3nt: TGTGCCTGGAGTCGAGGTGGGACAGGGATGTTCGCTGAAGCTTTCTTT

len: 16
d_gene: TRBD2
abundance: -
j_gene: TRBJ2-7
v_gene: TRBV28
CDR3aa: CASSSMTGSGRYEQYF
CDR3nt: TGTGCCAGCAGTTCGATGACTGGTAGCGGGAGGTACGAGCAGTACTTC

len: 13
d_gene: -
abundance: -
j_gene: TRBJ1-2
v_gene: TRBV5-1
CDR3aa: CASKLTSSYGYTF
CDR3nt: TGCGCCAGCAAACTAACTTCCTCCTATGGCTACACCTTC

len: 14
d_gene: -
abundance: -
j_gene: TRBJ1-1
v_gene: TRBV10-3
CDR3aa: CAISPGTRNTEAFF
CDR3nt: TGTGCCATCAGTCCCGGGACACGGAACACTGAAGCTTTCTTT

len: 17
d_gene: TRBD2
abundance: -
j_gene: TRBJ2-3
v_gene: TRBV7-3
CDR3aa: CASSSRTSGRSADTQYF
CDR3nt: TGTGCCAGCAGCTCCCGGACTAGCGGGAGATCGGCAGATACGCAGTATTTT

len: 18
d_gene: -
abundance: -
j_gene: TRBJ2-2
v_gene: TRBV4-1
CDR3aa: CASSQFALVSQNTGELFF
CDR3nt: TGCGCCAGCAGCCAATTCGCCCTAGTCAGCCAGAACACCGGGGAGCTGTTTTTT

len: 16
d_gene: TRBD2
abundance: -
j_gene: TRBJ2-5
v_gene: TRBV4-2
CDR3aa: CASSQGLAGGLETQYF
CDR3nt: TGTGCCAGCAGCCAAGGTCTAGCGGGAGGATTGGAGACCCAGTACTTC

len: 11
d_gene: -
abundance: -
j_gene: TRBJ1-2
v_gene: TRBV7-9
CDR3aa: CASSPGWGYTF
CDR3nt: TGTGCCAGCAGCCCAGGATGGGGCTACACCTTC

len: 13
d_gene: -
abundance: -
j_gene: TRBJ2-3
v_gene: TRBV4-3
CDR3aa: CASSPPGADTQYF
CDR3nt: TGCGCCAGCAGCCCCCCTGGGGCAGATACGCAGTATTTT

len: 14
d_gene: TRBD1
abundance: -
j_gene: TRBJ1-2
v_gene: TRBV10-3
CDR3aa: CAISVTGGKDGYTF
CDR3nt: TGTGCCATCAGTGTTACAGGGGGCAAAGATGGCTACACCTTC

len: 12
d_gene: TRBD2
abundance: -
j_gene: TRBJ2-7
v_gene: TRBV7-2
CDR3aa: CSSGRGSYEQYF
CDR3nt: TGTTCTAGCGGGAGAGGGTCCTACGAGCAGTACTTC

len: 13
d_gene: -
abundance: few
j_gene: TRBJ1-1
v_gene: TRBV30
CDR3aa: CAWSRQSNTEAFF
CDR3nt: TGTGCCTGGAGTCGACAGTCGAACACTGAAGCTTTCTTT

len: 12
d_gene: -
abundance: -
j_gene: TRBJ2-3
v_gene: TRBV2
CDR3aa: CASSDLADTQYF
CDR3nt: TGTGCCAGCAGTGATTTGGCAGATACGCAGTATTTT

len: 13
d_gene: -
abundance: -
j_gene: TRBJ1-1
v_gene: TRBV6-5
CDR3aa: CASRATLNTEAFF
CDR3nt: TGTGCCAGCAGGGCTACGTTGAACACTGAAGCTTTCTTT

len: 18
d_gene: -
abundance: -
j_gene: TRBJ2-3
v_gene: TRBV27
CDR3aa: CASSAPMRYGVPTDTQYF
CDR3nt: TGTGCCAGCAGTGCGCCGATGAGGTATGGGGTGCCGACAGATACGCAGTATTTT

len: 15
d_gene: -
abundance: -
j_gene: TRBJ2-1
v_gene: TRBV6-6
CDR3aa: CASSSSGSSYNEQFF
CDR3nt: TGTGCCAGCAGTTCGTCAGGTAGCTCCTACAATGAGCAGTTCTTC

len: 16
d_gene: -
abundance: once
j_gene: TRBJ1-2
v_gene: TRBV7-9
CDR3aa: CASSLARPSANYGYTF
CDR3nt: TGTGCCAGCAGCCTTGCCCGGCCCTCAGCTAACTATGGCTACACCTTC

len: 16
d_gene: TRBD1
abundance: -
j_gene: TRBJ2-2
v_gene: TRBV29-1
CDR3aa: CSVRTDRGPNTGELFF
CDR3nt: TGCAGCGTCCGGACCGATAGGGGGCCTAACACCGGGGAGCTGTTTTTT

len: 16
d_gene: TRBD1
abundance: -
j_gene: TRBJ2-5
v_gene: TRBV11-3
CDR3aa: CASSLSNTGGGETQYF
CDR3nt: TGTGCCAGCAGCTTATCCAACACAGGGGGCGGGGAGACCCAGTACTTC